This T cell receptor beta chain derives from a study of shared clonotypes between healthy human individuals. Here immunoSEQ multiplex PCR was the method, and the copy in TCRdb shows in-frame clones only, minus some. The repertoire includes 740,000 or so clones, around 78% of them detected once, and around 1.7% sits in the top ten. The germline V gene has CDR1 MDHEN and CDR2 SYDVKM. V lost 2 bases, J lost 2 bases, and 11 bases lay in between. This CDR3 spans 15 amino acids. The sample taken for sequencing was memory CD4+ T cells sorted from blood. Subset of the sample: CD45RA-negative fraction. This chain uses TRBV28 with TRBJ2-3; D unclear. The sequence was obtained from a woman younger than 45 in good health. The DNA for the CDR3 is TGTGCCAGCAGTTTAGGAGACTTGGACACAGATACGCAGTATTTT. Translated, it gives CASSLGDLDTDTQYF.